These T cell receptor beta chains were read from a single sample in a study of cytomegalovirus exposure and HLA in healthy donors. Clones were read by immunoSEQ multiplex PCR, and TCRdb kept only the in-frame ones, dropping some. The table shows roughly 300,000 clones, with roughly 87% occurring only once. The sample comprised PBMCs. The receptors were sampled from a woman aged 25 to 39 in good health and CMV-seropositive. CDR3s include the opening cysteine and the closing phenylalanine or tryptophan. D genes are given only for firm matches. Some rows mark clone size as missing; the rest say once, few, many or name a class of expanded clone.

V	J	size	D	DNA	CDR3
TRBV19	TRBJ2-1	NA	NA	TGTGCCAGTAGTATAGGGGTTACCCATGAGCAGTTCTTC	CASSIGVTHEQFF
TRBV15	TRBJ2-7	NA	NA	TGTGCCACCAGCACGGGGGGCACAGGGAACCACGAGCAGTACTTC	CATSTGGTGNHEQYF
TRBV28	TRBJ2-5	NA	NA	TGTGCCAGCAAGGTGAGGGCCAGAGAGACCCAGTACTTC	CASKVRARETQYF
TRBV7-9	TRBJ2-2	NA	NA	TGTGCCAGCAGCACACAGGGTTCGAACACCGGGGAGCTGTTTTTT	CASSTQGSNTGELFF
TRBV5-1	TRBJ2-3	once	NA	TGCGCCAGCAGCCCCTGGACGGGGACCTTCACAGATACGCAGTATTTT	CASSPWTGTFTDTQYF
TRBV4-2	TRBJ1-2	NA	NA	TGTGCCAGCAGCCAAGACCCAGGGTTGATATCCTATGGCTACACCTTC	CASSQDPGLISYGYTF
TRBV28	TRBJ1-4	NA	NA	TGTGCCAGCAGTTTACGACAGCCTAATGAAAAACTGTTTTTT	CASSLRQPNEKLFF
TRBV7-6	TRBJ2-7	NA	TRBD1	TGTGCCAGCAGCTTAGGGACAGGGGGAGCCTACGAGCAGTACTTC	CASSLGTGGAYEQYF
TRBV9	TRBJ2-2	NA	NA	TGTGCCAGCAGCCAGGAGCTCAACACCGGGGAGCTGTTTTTT	CASSQELNTGELFF
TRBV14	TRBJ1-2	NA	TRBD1	TGTGCCAGCAGCGCGGGACAGAACTATGGCTACACCTTC	CASSAGQNYGYTF
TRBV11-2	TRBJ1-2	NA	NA	TGTGCCAGCAGCTTAGAGCAGAGCGGCTACACCTTC	CASSLEQSGYTF
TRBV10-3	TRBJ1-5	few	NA	TGTGCCATCAGAAGGGGGGACAGCAATCAGCCCCAGCATTTT	CAIRRGDSNQPQHF
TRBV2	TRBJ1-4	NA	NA	TGTGCCAGCAGTTTAGGGGATGCAACTAATGAAAAACTGTTTTTT	CASSLGDATNEKLFF